What follows are 23 T cell receptor beta chains derived from one specimen sequenced in a study of T cell changes during pregnancy in multiple sclerosis. Clones were sequenced by immunoSEQ multiplex PCR, and TCRdb holds only the in-frame ones, with some missing. In the table there are approximately 24,000 clones, 90% of which are singletons. The specimen comprised CD8+ T cells from peripheral blood mononuclear cells, sampled in the third trimester of pregnancy. The receptors come from a female donor in good health, enrolled as a control in a pregnancy study.

This clone was picked up a small number of times. The V gene is TRBV9, the J gene TRBJ1-4; D possibly corresponds to TRBD1 (5 bases). The CDR3 is made up of 16 amino acids. Germline V gene sequence: CDR1 SGDLS, CDR2 YYNGEE. V was trimmed by 2 bases and J by 0 bases, leaving 11 bases between them. CDR3 in amino acids: CASSVTAITTNEKLFF. CDR3 DNA: TGTGCCAGCAGCGTGACAGCCATTACAACTAATGAAAAACTGTTTTTT. Based on the CDR3 plus reference TRBV9 and TRBJ1-4, the full variable domain is DSGVTQTPKHLITATGQRVTLRCSPRSGDLSVYWYQQSLDQGLQFLIQYYNGEERAKGNILERFSAQQFPDLHSELNLSSLELGDSALYFCASSVTAITTNEKLFFGSGTQLSVL.

The chain recombines TRBV2 with TRBJ2-7, with D tentatively TRBD1 (6 bases). V lost 9 bases and J 7 bases, leaving 10 bases between the germline ends. The CDR3 spans 10 residues. Germline CDR1 and CDR2: SNHLY and FYNNEI. CDR3 in amino acids: CASLRGEQYF. DNA of the CDR3: TGTGCCAGTCTGAGGGGGGAGCAGTACTTC.

The V call is TRBV19, the J call TRBJ1-1; 8 bases line up with TRBD1. The V and J ends lost 8 bases and 4 bases, in that order; junction bases with no gene match: 9. The CDR3 runs to 14 residues. Germline lookup yields CDR1 LNHDA and CDR2 SQIVND (reference sequence). In DNA, the CDR3 is TGTGCCAGTGGAGGACAGGGACTTGGCACTGAAGCTTTCTTT. Translating it yields CASGGQGLGTEAFF.

V usage is TRBV9 and J usage is TRBJ2-2; TRBD2 agrees at 7 bases. Germline values: CDR1 SGDLS, CDR2 YYNGEE. V was pared by 4 bases and J by 4 bases, with 13 bases of the junction left unmatched. The CDR3 extends over 17 amino acids. The CDR3 loop is CASSSSGHEVFTGELFF. In DNA, the CDR3 is TGTGCCAGCAGCAGTAGCGGGCATGAAGTTTTCACCGGGGAGCTGTTTTTT.

The chain joins TRBV5-4 to TRBJ2-2, with D unclear. The CDR3 has 13 residues. V lost 9 bases, J lost 0 bases, and 9 bases lay in between. Germline-derived CDR1 and CDR2 are SGHNT and YYREEE (reference sequence). This chain's CDR3 is CAIFLPNTGELFF. The CDR3 DNA reads TGTGCCATTTTCCTCCCGAACACCGGGGAGCTGTTTTTT.

The V call is TRBV10-3, the J call TRBJ1-1, with D perhaps TRBD1 (6 bases). The CDR3 has 14 residues. Germline loops: CDR1 ENHRY, CDR2 SYGVKD. V lost 10 bases to trimming and J lost 0 bases, with 15 bases between them. This chain's CDR3 is CATNGGAMNTEAFF. Here the CDR3 DNA reads TGTGCCACCAACGGGGGGGCGATGAACACTGAAGCTTTCTTT.

The genes are TRBV27 and TRBJ2-3; a possible D gene is TRBD1 (5 bases). The CDR3 loop spans 15 amino acids. Trimming cost V 1 base and J 0 bases, with 8 bases left between them. CDR1 is MNHEY, CDR2 SMNVEV, per germline (reference sequence). The CDR3 nucleotides are TGTGCCAGCAGTTTATGGGCAGGGAGCACAGATACGCAGTATTTT. It translates to CASSLWAGSTDTQYF.

The chain uses TRBV11-2 and TRBJ2-5; D is uncertain. Trimming pared 4 bases from V and 0 bases from J, leaving 9 bases between. The CDR3 spans 14 residues. From germline, CDR1 is SGHAT and CDR2 FQNNGV. The CDR3 region is CASSSFPYQETQYF. CDR3 DNA: TGTGCCAGCAGCTCTTTTCCTTACCAAGAGACCCAGTACTTC.

The chain recombines TRBV10-3 with TRBJ2-7, with 9 bases fitting TRBD1. The CDR3 contains 14 residues. Germline assignment: CDR1 ENHRY and CDR2 SYGVKD. With V trimmed by 11 bases and J by 4 bases, 12 bases remained unmatched. CDR3 loop: CALYSGQGGYEQYF. The CDR3 region has the DNA TGTGCCCTCTACTCGGGACAGGGTGGTTACGAGCAGTACTTC.

The chain has TRBV27 and TRBJ2-7; D unclear. The CDR3 is made up of 13 amino acids. The V gene's germline CDR1 is MNHEY and CDR2 SMNVEV (reference sequence). The V end lost 2 bases, the J end lost 0 bases, and 5 bases lay between the germline ends. The CDR3 reads CASSLEASYEQYF. The CDR3, as DNA: TGTGCCAGCAGTTTAGAGGCCTCCTACGAGCAGTACTTC.

The chain has TRBV30 and TRBJ1-2, with D possibly being TRBD1 (5 bases). Germline assignment: CDR1 GTSNPN and CDR2 SVGIG (reference sequence). The germline V and J ends were trimmed by 4 bases and 5 bases, with 11 bases remaining between them. This CDR3 spans 12 amino acids. The CDR3 nucleotides read TGTGCCTGGACCTGGGGGGGATATGGCTACACCTTC. Translating gives CAWTWGGYGYTF. The full variable domain, in which reference TRBV30 and TRBJ1-2 provide the parts outside the CDR3, is SQTIHQWPATLVQPVGSPLSLECTVEGTSNPNLYWYRQAAGRGLQLLFYSVGIGQISSEVPQNLSASRPQDRQFILSSKKLLLSDSGFYLCAWTWGGYGYTFGSGTRLTVV.

The chain couples TRBV7-8 to TRBJ2-1, with TRBD2 identical over 12 bases. The trim removed 7 bases at V and 8 bases at J, leaving 6 bases unmatched. The CDR3 length is 14 residues. CDR1 and CDR2 (germline): SGHVS, FQNEAQ. Written as DNA, the CDR3 is TGTGCCAGCACGCGACTAGCGGGAGCGGATGAGCAGTTCTTC. Translating it yields CASTRLAGADEQFF.

This clone appeared once. The gene calls are TRBV27 and TRBJ2-1; TRBD2 is a possible D gene (7 bases). The V and J ends lost 0 bases and 0 bases respectively, with 21 bases between them. Germline V gene sequence: CDR1 MNHEY, CDR2 SMNVEV (reference sequence). The CDR3 extends over 20 amino acids. CDR3 in DNA: TGTGCCAGCAGTTTATCGAACGGGGGGCCCACCCCAAGCTCCTACAATGAGCAGTTCTTC. Translated: CASSLSNGGPTPSSYNEQFF.

V usage is TRBV6-5 and J usage is TRBJ1-5; D might be TRBD1 (6 bases). Germline lookup yields CDR1 MNHEY and CDR2 SVGAGI. The CDR3 is 14 residues long. Trimming stripped 0 bases from V and 5 bases from J, with 8 bases between. As DNA, the CDR3 is TGTGCCAGCAGTTACTCCAGGGGCGATCAGCCCCAGCATTTT. Its translation: CASSYSRGDQPQHF.

This clone qualifies as medium-sized. The chain uses TRBV6-4 and TRBJ2-6, with 7 positions matching TRBD2. CDR1 is MRHNA and CDR2 is SNTAGT in the germline V gene. The J segment lost 2 bases and the V segment lost 0 bases, leaving 1 base of the junction unmatched. This CDR3 region has 16 residues. CDR3 sequence (DNA): TGTGCCAGCAGTGACTCGGGGGGGGCTGGGGCCAACGTCCTGACTTTC. It encodes CASSDSGGAGANVLTF.

CDR3 nucleotides: TGTGCCAGCAGCTCGCCGGCGAGAGGCCTTCTTAGCAATCAGCCCCAGCATTTT. Amino acids: CASSSPARGLLSNQPQHF. This chain joins TRBV11-3 and TRBJ1-5; D not resolved. The germline V and J ends were trimmed by 4 bases and 0 bases, with 19 bases remaining between them. CDR3 length: 18 amino acids. Germline loops: CDR1 SGHNT, CDR2 YENEEA.

The chain links TRBV7-9 to TRBJ2-7; TRBD1 aligns across 7 bases. The J segment lost 3 bases and the V segment lost 4 bases, leaving 3 bases of the junction unmatched. Germline V CDR1 and CDR2: SEHNR, FQNEAQ (reference sequence). This CDR3 is 13 amino acids long. CDR3 in amino acids: CASSSTGNYEQYF. In DNA, the CDR3 is TGTGCCAGCAGCTCGACAGGGAACTACGAGCAGTACTTC. Drawing the rest from reference TRBV7-9 and TRBJ2-7, the complete variable domain is DTGVSQNPRHKITKRGQNVTFRCDPISEHNRLYWYRQTLGQGPEFLTYFQNEAQLEKSRLLSDRFSAERPKGSFSTLEIQRTEQGDSAMYLCASSSTGNYEQYFGPGTRLTVT.

This chain connects TRBV25-1 to TRBJ1-4, with 10 positions matching TRBD1. This CDR3 contains 15 residues. The germline V gene has CDR1 MGHDK and CDR2 SYGVNS. V dropped 3 bases and J dropped 5; count of bases not matched to a gene: 3. The CDR3, as DNA: TGTGCCAGCAGTGATCGGGGACAGGGGAATGAAAAACTGTTTTTT. Translating gives CASSDRGQGNEKLFF.

This chain links TRBV28 with TRBJ2-2; 9 bases align to TRBD1. CDR1 is MDHEN, CDR2 SYDVKM, per germline. V lost 4 bases, J lost 8 bases, and 17 bases stayed unmatched. The CDR3 extends over 18 amino acids. CDR3 nucleotide sequence: TGTGCCAGCAGTTCGTGGGAGGGGGACAGGGTTAAACAAGGGGAGCTGTTTTTT. Translation gives CASSSWEGDRVKQGELFF.

The chain links TRBV4-2 to TRBJ1-2; D call uncertain. CDR3 length equals 13 residues. The V and J ends lost 0 bases and 4 bases respectively, with 6 bases between them. Germline V gene lookup returns CDR1 LGHNA and CDR2 YNFKEQ. The CDR3: CASSQDNSYGYTF. The DNA of the CDR3 is TGTGCCAGCAGCCAAGATAACTCCTATGGCTACACCTTC.

This chain connects TRBV11-2 to TRBJ2-3; 7 bases are shared with TRBD2. The CDR3 sequence is 16 residues long. The junction had 7 bases not matched to a gene; V was cut back by 1 base and J by 3 bases. Germline values: CDR1 SGHAT, CDR2 FQNNGV. CDR3 in DNA: TGTGCCAGCAGCTTAGTTATGGCTAGCGGTACAGATACGCAGTATTTT. This encodes CASSLVMASGTDTQYF.

The chain links TRBV11-1 to TRBJ2-7; D gene uncertain. Trimming cost V 2 bases and J 3 bases, with 5 bases left between them. This CDR3 is built from 12 residues. Germline values: CDR1 SGHAT, CDR2 FQDESV (reference sequence). The CDR3 region has the DNA TGTGCCAGCAGCTTATTTCTCTACGAGCAGTACTTC. Its protein product is CASSLFLYEQYF.

The J gene is TRBJ2-2, the V gene TRBV14; no clear D gene. Trimming cost V 0 bases and J 6 bases, with 14 bases left between them. From germline, CDR1 is SGHDN and CDR2 FVKESK. The CDR3 length is 16 residues. This CDR3 is CASSQDPFLSAGELFF. The DNA of the CDR3 is TGTGCCAGCAGCCAAGATCCCTTTTTAAGCGCCGGGGAGCTGTTTTTT.